Presented here are 10 T cell receptor beta chains from one specimen sequenced in a study of blood T cells in healthy people across ages. Then a second PCR, running roughly 7 to 12 cycles, was carried out with a sample-barcoded 5' primer and a J-beta primer mix. TCRdb fed the 5' RACE reads into MiXCR, producing one record per CDR3 protein. The table includes 700,000 to 950,000 distinct CDR3 sequences, 58% detected once. Specimen: blood. The receptors stem from a man aged 30 to 45 in good health.

The chain carries TRBV6-5 and TRBJ1-2; no clear D. Germline V gene data show CDR1 as MNHEY and CDR2 as SVGAGI. V was clipped by 10 bases and J by 4 bases, with 10 bases between them. CDR3 length: 11 amino acids. This CDR3 is CATIGVYGYTF. CDR3 DNA sequence: TGTGCCACCATTGGGGTCTATGGCTACACCTTC.

This clonotype was observed a single time. This rearrangement joins TRBV4-1 to TRBJ1-2, with TRBD1 matching 7 bases. The CDR3 length is 15 residues. The V gene end was trimmed by 0 bases and the J gene end by 8 bases; junction bases not matched to a gene: 9. The germline V gene has CDR1 MGHRA and CDR2 YSYEKL. DNA for the CDR3: TGCGCCAGCAGCCAAGAAACAGGGGACCCTAGGGGCTACACCTTC. Protein sequence: CASSQETGDPRGYTF.

Notes on this clonotype: A read error is possible here, since a much larger clone lies one base away. V usage is TRBV4-2 and J usage is TRBJ2-5; TRBD2 aligns across 14 bases. The CDR3 is 15 residues long. After removal of 6 bases from V and 11 bases from J, the junction contained 11 bases not matched to a gene. The germline V gene has CDR1 LGHNA and CDR2 YNFKEQ. This CDR3 reads CASRYGTSGSNEQYF. The CDR3, as DNA: TGTGCCAGCAGATATGGGACTAGCGGGAGCAATGAGCAGTACTTC.

The V gene is TRBV7-2, the J gene TRBJ2-2; D unclear. The V and J ends lost 4 bases and 1 base respectively, with 10 bases between them. Germline V lookup: CDR1 SGHTA, CDR2 FQGNSA. The CDR3 consists of 15 residues. The CDR3 region has the DNA TGTGCCAGCAGCTCACGTCAGTGGAACACCGGGGAGCTGTTTTTT. Protein sequence: CASSSRQWNTGELFF.

This clonotype turned up a few times. The rearrangement links TRBV7-3 to TRBJ2-3, with D hard to call. The germline CDR1 and CDR2 sequences are SGHTA and FQGTGA. The CDR3 spans 13 residues. With 3 bases removed from V and 3 bases from J, the gap between germline ends came to 7 bases. Written as DNA, the CDR3 is TGTGCCAGCAGCTTGTTCAGGACAGATACGCAGTATTTT. As protein: CASSLFRTDTQYF.

The V and J genes are TRBV2 and TRBJ2-6, with a possible D match to TRBD1 (5 bases). With 6 bases removed from V and 4 bases from J, the gap between germline ends came to 10 bases. The CDR3 has 14 amino acids. Germline-derived CDR1 and CDR2 are SNHLY and FYNNEI. The CDR3 spells CASRGLVGANVLTF. The DNA for the CDR3 is TGTGCCAGCAGGGGGCTTGTGGGGGCCAACGTCCTGACTTTC. The variable domain in full, with the rest retrieved from reference TRBV2 and TRBJ2-6, is EPEVTQTPSHQVTQMGQEVILRCVPISNHLYFYWYRQILGQKVEFLVSFYNNEISEKSEIFDDQFSVERPDGSNFTLKIRSTKLEDSAMYFCASRGLVGANVLTFGAGSRLTVL.

This clonotype was picked up one time. V and J are TRBV4-3 and TRBJ2-1; D is unclear. CDR3 size: 14 residues. Germline values: CDR1 LGHNA, CDR2 YSLEER. V shed 0 bases and J shed 6 bases, with 9 bases lying between them. Written as DNA, the CDR3 is TGCGCCAGCAGCCAAGATCGACATACCAATGAGCAGTTCTTC. Its protein is CASSQDRHTNEQFF.

The table lists this clonotype with a few counts. This chain links TRBV10-3 with TRBJ2-1; the D gene is possibly TRBD1 (6 bases). Germline V CDR1 and CDR2: ENHRY, SYGVKD. The CDR3 consists of 12 residues. With 8 bases removed from V and 7 bases from J, the gap between germline ends came to 12 bases. The CDR3 sequence: CAIRTERNEQFF. CDR3 bases: TGTGCCATCCGGACAGAGAGGAATGAGCAGTTCTTC.

The rearrangement links TRBV12-3 or TRBV12-4 to TRBJ2-5; 12 nucleotides agree with TRBD2. V was clipped by 6 bases and J by 0 bases; unmatched bases: 5. The CDR3 is made up of 16 amino acids. In DNA, the CDR3 is TGTGCCAGCAGACCTAGCGGGGGGGCGTACCAAGAGACCCAGTACTTC. Its translation is CASRPSGGAYQETQYF.

V and J are TRBV6-2 or TRBV6-3 and TRBJ1-1; D is unresolved. The V gene's germline CDR1 is MNHEY and CDR2 SVGEGT. V was clipped by 6 bases and J by 5 bases, with 13 bases between them. The CDR3 is 13 residues long. Here the CDR3 DNA reads TGTGCCAGCAGACCCGGAGGGCTAACTGAAGCTTTCTTT. It translates to CASRPGGLTEAFF.